The source of this T cell receptor beta chain is a study of T cell responses to AZD1222 COVID-19 vaccine. Across the whole study: Samples with a second dose at about 4 or about 12 weeks were pooled together.

A single count supports this clone. What it binds is not known. Assay used: immunoSEQ multiplex PCR; TCRdb lists only in-frame clones, some missing. The repertoire consists of around 130,000 clones, with approximately 89% occurring once and the leading ten covering about 4.8%. The V end lost 4 bases, the J end lost 3 bases, and 9 bases lay between the germline ends. The CDR3 has 13 amino acids. Study-level findings and limits: With dominance at 160-218 and 743-854, vaccine-associated CD4 TCRs spanned spike. Once two AZD1222 doses were given, Spike-specific TCR breadth and depth went up.

The sequencing here drew on peripheral blood, taken on day 0 of AZD1222 vaccination. This sequence was found in an adult in good health. The genes are TRBV12-3 or TRBV12-4 and TRBJ1-1; tentative D call: TRBD1 (5 bases). This chain's CDR3 is CASSWAGYTEAFF. CDR3 DNA: TGTGCCAGCAGTTGGGCAGGGTACACTGAAGCTTTCTTT.